The 7 T cell receptor beta chains below all came from one sample that was sequenced in a study of OX40 agonist ivuxolimab in advanced cancers. Receptor libraries were prepared by the immunoSEQ multiplex PCR assay. TCRdb took this table from immuneACCESS and kept in-frame rearrangements with V and J called. Such tables lack part of the clones; where checked against another copy, unresolved V genes explain under half of the gap, and the rest is unexplained. Here the sample has around 140,000 clones; under 95% occur a single time. The ten largest clonotypes hold roughly 1% of the sample. The sequences come from CD4+ or CD8+ T cells sorted from blood, collected in a trial of the OX40 agonist ivuxolimab. The receptors were sampled from an adult with an advanced solid tumor such as melanoma, head and neck, liver or kidney cancer.

The chain has TRBV7-2 and TRBJ2-7; maybe TRBD2 (5 bases). V was clipped by 1 base and J by 3 bases, with 13 bases between them. Germline loops: CDR1 SGHTA, CDR2 FQGNSA. This CDR3 comprises 15 residues. The CDR3 DNA reads as TGTGCCAGCAGCTTAGGTCCGGGAACCGGCTACGAGCAGTACTTC. Amino acid sequence: CASSLGPGTGYEQYF. Filled out from reference TRBV7-2 and TRBJ2-7, the complete variable domain reads GAGVSQSPSNKVTEKGKDVELRCDPISGHTALYWYRQSLGQGLEFLIYFQGNSAPDKSGLPSDRFSAERTGGSVSTLTIQRTQQEDSAVYLCASSLGPGTGYEQYFGPGTRLTVT.

V and J are TRBV27 and TRBJ1-4, with TRBD1 identical over 7 bases. This CDR3 has 17 residues. The V segment lost 3 bases and the J segment 3 bases; nucleotides outside the gene matches: 10. CDR1 and CDR2 (germline): MNHEY, SMNVEV (reference sequence). The CDR3 DNA is TGTGCCAGCAGTTTCAGGGACAGTCGGAGGTCTAATGAAAAACTGTTTTTT. It yields the protein CASSFRDSRRSNEKLFF. Full variable domain (missing parts from reference TRBV27 and TRBJ1-4): EAQVTQNPRYLITVTGKKLTVTCSQNMNHEYMSWYRQDPGLGLRQIYYSMNVEVTDKGDVPEGYKVSRKEKRNFPLILESPSPNQTSLYFCASSFRDSRRSNEKLFFGSGTQLSVL.

Only one count was recorded for this clone. V and J are TRBV9 and TRBJ1-2, with 7 positions matching TRBD1. The CDR3 is 15 residues long. Germline CDR1 reads SGDLS; CDR2 reads YYNGEE. Trimming removed 0 bases from V and 2 bases from J; junction bases left unmatched: 4. This CDR3 is CASSVVQGGNYGYTF. The CDR3 nucleotides read TGTGCCAGCAGCGTAGTCCAGGGGGGCAACTATGGCTACACCTTC.

The chain employs TRBV7-3 and TRBJ2-3; D remains unclear. The ends were cut back, 0 bases at V and 0 bases at J, with 13 bases in the middle. The CDR3 extends over 17 amino acids. Germline lookup yields CDR1 SGHTA and CDR2 FQGTGA. For the CDR3, the DNA is TGTGCCAGCAGCTTAACGGGTACACTAAGGAGCACAGATACGCAGTATTTT. Translating gives CASSLTGTLRSTDTQYF.

V is TRBV6-6 and J is TRBJ2-7, with 7 nucleotides matching TRBD1. The V segment lost 7 bases and the J segment 3 bases; nucleotides outside the gene matches: 9. The CDR3 sequence is 14 residues long. Germline V gene data show CDR1 as MNHNY and CDR2 as SVGAGI (reference sequence). The CDR3 DNA reads as TGTGCCAGCACCCGAGGACAGGCAGACTACGAGCAGTACTTC. Residues: CASTRGQADYEQYF.

The V call is TRBV4-2, the J call TRBJ2-5, with D possibly being TRBD2 (5 bases). The DNA end is a closer match to TRBJ2-7, so the J assignment may be wrong. Looked up from germline, CDR1 is LGHNA and CDR2 is YNFKEQ. The CDR3 runs to 15 residues. The DNA for the CDR3 is TGTGCCAGCAGCCAAGTTGCGGGCTCTTCCTACGAGCAGTACTTC. Translating gives CASSQVAGSSYEQYF.

The rearrangement links TRBV6-6 to TRBJ1-1; D gene ambiguous. Trimming removed 2 bases at V and 0 bases at J, with 10 bases between. The CDR3 totals 15 residues. CDR1 and CDR2 (germline): MNHNY, SVGAGI (reference sequence). The CDR3 spells CASSYSTAMNTEAFF. CDR3 nucleotides: TGTGCCAGCAGTTACAGTACAGCGATGAACACTGAAGCTTTCTTT.